The source of this T cell receptor beta chain is a study of CD8 T cells in Susac syndrome. V was trimmed by 5 bases and J by 5 bases, leaving 24 bases between them. The length of the CDR3 is 18 residues. When the RNA was reverse transcribed, random hexamers were used with an input of roughly 0.5 to 1 ug. Amplification of TCR beta CDR3 across 54 Vbeta and 13 Jbeta was performed with immunoSEQ multiplex PCR. MiXCR, run by TCRdb on the immunoSEQ multiplex PCR reads, gives a single entry per CDR3 protein. This sample has about 300,000 distinct CDR3 sequences, with around nine tenths found just once. Sequencing targeted TCR beta in blood CD8+ and CD4+ T cells. Relapsing-remitting disease, either stable or active, was present in the treatment-naive patients who were the multiple sclerosis controls. While CD8+ and CD4+ T cells were isolated negatively, TEMRA cells were enriched by FACS.

The V call is TRBV12-3 or TRBV12-4, the J call TRBJ2-2; tentatively, D is TRBD1 or TRBD2 (5 bases each). Material: CD8+ T cells from PBMCs. This sequence originates from a human donor with multiple sclerosis. The CDR3 bases are TGTGCCAGCAGTCCGGGGACGATCGGGCCGGAGATAACCGGGGAGCTGTTTTTT. Translation: CASSPGTIGPEITGELFF.